This T cell receptor beta chain originates from a study of patients and donors after allogeneic stem cell transplantation. Trimming took 7 bases from V and 2 from J; bases not matched to a gene: 3. This CDR3 region has 12 residues. Looked up from germline, CDR1 is DFQATT and CDR2 is SNEGSKA (reference sequence). TCRdb reanalysed the RT-PCR reads using MiXCR and keeps one entry per CDR3 protein. The sample contains roughly 230,000 distinct CDR3 sequences, roughly an eighth of which appear only once. The specimen was blood, either unsorted or a sorted T cell fraction (not recorded which). This chain joins TRBV20-1 and TRBJ2-7; TRBD1 matches 9 bases. This receptor was obtained from a human donor who was either an allogeneic HSCT recipient or a stem cell or donor lymphocyte infusion donor (not recorded which). It is not recorded whose cells these are; they may come from a transplant donor. CDR3 in amino acids: CSGGQGAYEQYF. The CDR3, as DNA: TGCAGTGGGGGACAGGGAGCCTACGAGCAGTACTTC.